This passage covers 15 T cell receptor beta chains from one sample sequenced in a study of neurological immune-mediated disorders (dated by TCRdb to the late 2010s). Library creation used 5' RACE. The instrument given in TCRdb is Illumina HiSeq 2500. The public reads were reprocessed in TCRdb via fastp at Q25 and MiXCR, keeping in-frame beta chains. Rows are combined by CDR3 protein, so each entry shows the most common genes and DNA. In all, the sample holds tens of thousands of distinct CDR3 sequences, and 15% to 20% of those were seen once. 15% to 19% of the sample is taken by the ten largest. Sequencing was carried out using PBMCs. These receptors came from a woman aged 40 to 50 in good health.

This clonotype was observed at least ten times. The gene calls are TRBV9 and TRBJ2-1; D may be TRBD2 (5 bases). In germline, CDR1 is SGDLS, CDR2 YYNGEE. CDR3 length: 15 residues. V was shortened by 0 bases and J by 7 bases, with 14 bases between the two germline ends. The CDR3 nucleotides read TGTGCCAGCAGCGTAGGGTCTAGCCCAGGTAATGAGCAGTTCTTC. Translating gives CASSVGSSPGNEQFF.

This clonotype was seen at least ten times. This chain links TRBV3-1 with TRBJ1-6, with D perhaps matching TRBD1 (6 bases). The CDR3 consists of 16 residues. V was shortened by 4 bases and J by 5 bases, with 15 bases between the two germline ends. Germline-derived CDR1 and CDR2 are LGHDT and YNNKEL (reference sequence). The CDR3 reads CASSLDRDTDNSPLHF. CDR3 coding DNA: TGTGCCAGCAGCCTTGACCGGGACACGGATAATTCACCCCTCCACTTT.

This clonotype has a count of ten or more. The CDR3 nucleotides read TGTGCCAGCAGCTTGCGGCCAGGGTATACTAATGAAAAACTGTTTTTT. Residues: CASSLRPGYTNEKLFF. This chain connects TRBV7-2 to TRBJ1-4; a weak D match, TRBD1 (5 bases). The CDR3 consists of 16 residues. V lost 3 bases to trimming and J lost 2 bases, with 13 bases between them. Germline CDR1 reads SGHTA; CDR2 reads FQGNSA. Drawing the rest from reference TRBV7-2 and TRBJ1-4, the complete variable domain is GAGVSQSPSNKVTEKGKDVELRCDPISGHTALYWYRQSLGQGLEFLIYFQGNSAPDKSGLPSDRFSAERTGGSVSTLTIQRTQQEDSAVYLCASSLRPGYTNEKLFFGSGTQLSVL.

The chain combines TRBV2 with TRBJ1-2, with TRBD1 matching over 7 bases. CDR3 length equals 14 residues. V gave up 5 bases and J gave up 2 bases; unmatched junction bases: 5. The germline V gene encodes CDR1 SNHLY and CDR2 FYNNEI. The CDR3 reads CASSSPGQNYGYTF. The DNA for the CDR3 is TGTGCCAGCAGTTCTCCGGGACAGAACTATGGCTACACCTTC.

The chain links TRBV10-3 to TRBJ1-1; D call uncertain. CDR3 length equals 15 residues. From germline, CDR1 is ENHRY and CDR2 SYGVKD. V lost 4 bases to trimming and J lost 3 bases, with 15 bases between them. CDR3 bases: TGTGCCATCAGTGCTAGTTGGCCAGGAGACACTGAAGCTTTCTTT. Amino acids: CAISASWPGDTEAFF.

Remarks on this clonotype: A much more abundant neighbour one base away suggests this may be a read error. The chain is built from TRBV6-2 or TRBV6-3 and TRBJ2-7, with a tentative D call TRBD2 (6 bases). Germline CDR1 reads MNHEY; CDR2 reads SVGEGT. The germline V and J ends were trimmed by 7 bases and 5 bases, with 15 bases remaining between them. The CDR3 sequence is 13 residues long. CDR3 DNA: TGTGCCAGCACACCGGGCTGGGGGGACGAGCAGTACGTC. Amino acids: CASTPGWGDEQYV.

The V and J genes are TRBV10-3 and TRBJ2-3; the D call may be TRBD1 or TRBD2 (5 bases each). The V end was cut by 0 bases, the J end by 1 base, with 5 bases between. Germline V lookup: CDR1 ENHRY, CDR2 SYGVKD. The CDR3 length is 14 residues. CDR3 amino acids: CAISESGGTDTQYF. CDR3 nucleotide sequence: TGTGCCATCAGTGAGTCGGGGGGCACAGATACGCAGTATTTT.

In this sample, this clonotype turned up many times. The chain uses TRBV20-1 and TRBJ2-3; D not resolved. In germline, CDR1 is DFQATT, CDR2 SNEGSKA (reference sequence). This CDR3 is 14 amino acids long. V was cut by 1 base and J by 6 bases, with 14 bases left in between. The CDR3 DNA sequence: TGCAGTGCTAGAGCCGTTTGGACCCCGGATACGCAGTATTTT. It specifies CSARAVWTPDTQYF.

At least ten counts were recorded for this clonotype. The V gene is TRBV28, the J gene TRBJ1-5, with a possible D match to TRBD1 (5 bases). This CDR3 is built from 12 residues. V lost 5 bases, J lost 7 bases, and 9 bases lay in between. Germline values: CDR1 MDHEN, CDR2 SYDVKM. CDR3 residues: CASSQGNQPQHF. The CDR3 region has the DNA TGTGCCAGCAGTCAGGGAAACCAGCCCCAGCATTTT.

This clonotype appeared a few times. The rearrangement joins TRBV19 to TRBJ2-5; 7 positions match TRBD1. This CDR3 region has 16 residues. Unmatched junction bases numbered 13, after V lost 2 bases and J lost 7 bases. Germline values: CDR1 LNHDA, CDR2 SQIVND (reference sequence). In DNA, the CDR3 is TGTGCCAGTAGTATATCGACAGGGAAAAAAAGTAGGACCCAGTACTTC. Translated, it gives CASSISTGKKSRTQYF. Combining the CDR3 with reference TRBV19 and TRBJ2-5 gives the whole variable domain DGGITQSPKYLFRKEGQNVTLSCEQNLNHDAMYWYRQDPGQGLRLIYYSQIVNDFQKGDIAEGYSVSREKKESFPLTVTSAQKNPTAFYLCASSISTGKKSRTQYFGPGTRLLVL.

The sample holds many counts of this clonotype. This chain joins TRBV6-2 or TRBV6-3 and TRBJ2-7, with TRBD1 matching 7 bases. The CDR3 runs 11 residues. Germline-derived CDR1 and CDR2 are MNHEY and SVGEGT. The CDR3 loop is CASSTGQRAVV. In DNA form, the CDR3 reads TGTGCCAGCAGTACGGGACAGCGAGCTGTCGTC.

In regard to this clonotype: A much larger clone differs by one base, so this may be a read error. This chain links TRBV7-2 with TRBJ2-5; 13 nucleotides line up with TRBD2. J gave up 5 bases and V 5 bases, and 14 bases lay outside the gene matches. There are 18 residues in the CDR3. The V gene's germline CDR1 is SGHTA and CDR2 FQGNSA. CDR3 sequence reads: CASSLSTSGGLREETQYF. CDR3 DNA: TGTGCCAGCAGCCTCTCGACTAGCGGGGGGCTGAGGGAGGAGACCCAGTACTTC.

This clonotype was seen at least ten times. The V call is TRBV7-2, the J call TRBJ2-1; D call uncertain. Germline loops: CDR1 SGHTA, CDR2 FQGNSA. CDR3 size: 15 residues. Trimming pared 3 bases from V and 3 bases from J, leaving 12 bases between. The CDR3 sequence: CASSFSVVDYNEQFF. CDR3 bases: TGTGCCAGCAGCTTTTCAGTGGTTGACTACAATGAGCAGTTCTTC.

This clonotype was seen repeatedly, ten times or more. This sequence joins TRBV7-2 and TRBJ2-5; 10 bases map to TRBD1. Trimming took 5 bases from V and 5 from J; bases not matched to a gene: 5. CDR3 length: 14 amino acids. The V gene's germline CDR1 is SGHTA and CDR2 FQGNSA. CDR3 bases: TGTGCCAGCAGCGCACCGGACAGGGGGGAGACCCAGTACTTC. This translates into CASSAPDRGETQYF.

The chain joins TRBV19 to TRBJ2-1; D not certain. The J call may be mistaken, given a closer DNA end match to TRBJ2-7. Per the germline V gene, CDR1 is LNHDA and CDR2 is SQIVND (reference sequence). The CDR3 consists of 13 residues. The CDR3 DNA follows: TGTGCCAGTAGTATCTTCCACTCTATGGAGCAGTACTTC. Translated, it gives CASSIFHSMEQYF.